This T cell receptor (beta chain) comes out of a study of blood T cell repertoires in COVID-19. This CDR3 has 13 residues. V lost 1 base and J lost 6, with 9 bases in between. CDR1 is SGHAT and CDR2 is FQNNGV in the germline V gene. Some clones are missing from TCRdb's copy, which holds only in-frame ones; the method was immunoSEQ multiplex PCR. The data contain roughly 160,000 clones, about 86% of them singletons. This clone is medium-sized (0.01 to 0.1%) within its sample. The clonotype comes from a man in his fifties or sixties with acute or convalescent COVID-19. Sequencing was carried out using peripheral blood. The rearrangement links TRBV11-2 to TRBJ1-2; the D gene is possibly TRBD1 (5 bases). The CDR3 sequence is CASSLGAGHGYTF. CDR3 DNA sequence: TGTGCCAGCAGCTTAGGGGCAGGGCATGGCTACACCTTC.